The T cell receptor (beta chain) under discussion was sequenced for a study of circulating and synovial CD4+ cells in juvenile arthritis. Findings and caveats of the study: Some such blood samples were as oligoclonal as synovium. Bulk blood CD4 samples held at least an order of magnitude more or fewer genomes than CPL. Measured synovium overlap likely understates the true shared repertoire. Circulating pathogenic-like lymphocytes shared a substantially higher fraction of CDR3 sequences with synovium than bulk blood.

Germline V lookup: CDR1 SGHDT, CDR2 YYEEEE. The CDR3 is made up of 14 amino acids. Between the trimmed V and J ends, which lost 4 bases and 8 bases, there was a span of 18 bases. Of note for this clone: Its antigen is not identified.

Sequencing was performed with immunoSEQ multiplex PCR; in TCRdb, only in-frame clones are kept and a portion is missing. The sample shows under 40,000 clones, roughly 95% of them seen only once. This chain joins TRBV5-6 and TRBJ1-2; D is perhaps TRBD1 (5 bases). This clonotype was sampled from a human donor with juvenile idiopathic arthritis. Sequencing input: CD4+ T cells from blood. For the CDR3, the DNA is TGTGCCAGCAGCCGGGTGGACGCAGGGTCAGGCTACACCTTC. This gives the protein CASSRVDAGSGYTF.